Listed below are T cell receptor beta chains from one sample, sequenced in a study of cytomegalovirus exposure and HLA in healthy donors. Measured with immunoSEQ multiplex PCR; TCRdb has only the in-frame clones, and not every one. The sample consists of 310,000 or so clones, 70% to 90% of them appearing once. The specimen sequenced was PBMCs. The source of these receptors is a woman between 18 and 29 years old in good health and CMV-seronegative. Each CDR3 is given with its conserved first and last residue. A D gene is named only where the DNA matches it firmly.

.	TRBV9	TRBJ1-3	CASSVDPRPSGNTIYF
TRBD1	TRBV10-2	TRBJ1-1	CASSEVGQGMAEAFF
.	TRBV12-2	TRBJ2-7	CASRPRRGHWNEQYF
.	TRBV4-1	TRBJ1-1	CASSQTSRGVYEAFF
.	TRBV11-2	TRBJ1-3	CASSSYRDHRNTIYF
.	TRBV10-1	TRBJ2-1	CARVTGTYNEQFF
TRBD1	TRBV14	TRBJ1-5	CASSHMRQGCLGNQPQHF
.	TRBV13	TRBJ1-2	CASSLRGRDGYGYTF
.	TRBV4-1	TRBJ2-7	CASSQDEGSYEQYF
TRBD2	TRBV25-1	TRBJ2-7	CASSWGGEQYF
.	TRBV4-2	TRBJ2-7	CASSLEGLSSYEQYF
TRBD1	TRBV30	TRBJ1-4	CACTRGRGREKLFF
TRBD1	TRBV5-1	TRBJ1-1	CASSARQGWNTEAFF
.	TRBV5-4	TRBJ2-7	CASSFLRTDISYEQYF
.	TRBV19	TRBJ1-1	CASSIGAGNTEAFF
TRBD2	TRBV7-8	TRBJ2-7	CASSRLRGGLYEQYF
.	TRBV4-2	TRBJ2-6	CASSQGAGKNGANVLTF
.	TRBV2	TRBJ1-1	CASSEGGWDTEAFF
.	TRBV15	TRBJ1-1	CATSRDGAGNTEAFF
.	TRBV12-5	TRBJ1-4	CASGGGATNEKLFF
.	TRBV7-3	TRBJ2-2	CASSLPFSGELFF
.	TRBV6-6	TRBJ1-1	CASSPAWGGGTEAFF
TRBD1	TRBV2	TRBJ1-6	CASSEQGQENNSPLHF
TRBD2	TRBV5-4	TRBJ2-5	CASSAGGGLRETQYF
.	TRBV9	TRBJ1-5	CASSVASGYQPQHF
.	TRBV11-3	TRBJ2-1	CASSLDSNSINSYNEQFF
.	TRBV7-9	TRBJ1-5	CASSLGQGIQPQHF
TRBD2	TRBV19	TRBJ2-1	CASSPSGTSAPEGYNEQFF
.	TRBV7-7	TRBJ2-1	CASSPGTSYNEQFF
TRBD2	TRBV10-2	TRBJ2-7	CASLPRAGGPYEQYF
.	TRBV7-3	TRBJ2-3	CASSKRPPSGNTDTQYF
TRBD1	TRBV6-4	TRBJ1-6	CASSDSLPPGQELSSYNSPLHF
.	TRBV11-3	TRBJ2-2	CASSPYTGELFF
.	TRBV6-1	TRBJ1-5	CASSVTADSNQPQHF
.	TRBV4-1	TRBJ1-2	CASSQESGPVFTNGYTF
.	TRBV5-6	TRBJ1-2	CASSLGRGTYGYTF
.	TRBV10-2	TRBJ2-2	CASSGLYTNTGELFF
.	TRBV18	TRBJ1-1	CASSPGQTLISNTEAFF
TRBD2	TRBV5-6	TRBJ2-1	CASSLVRGGRGEQFF
.	TRBV5-8	TRBJ2-5	CASSLAETQYF
.	TRBV29-1	TRBJ1-1	CSVTQGISAEAFF
TRBD1	TRBV2	TRBJ1-3	CASSGIDRGSGNTIYF
.	TRBV6-5	TRBJ1-4	CASSLQGLGEKLFF
TRBD2	TRBV9	TRBJ2-1	CASSGLAGGRLDEQFF
.	TRBV4-1	TRBJ1-5	CASSPTVGEVYSNQPQHF
.	TRBV6-5	TRBJ1-2	CASSYRRDYGYTF
.	TRBV28	TRBJ1-5	CAAGGVQPQHF
.	TRBV10-3	TRBJ1-2	CAISVPSDGYTF
TRBD1	TRBV6-5	TRBJ2-7	CASSAGTGGTDEQYF
TRBD2	TRBV13	TRBJ2-3	CASSLGGLATDTQYF
.	TRBV5-1	TRBJ1-1	CASSLGTRTEAFF
TRBD1	TRBV4-1	TRBJ2-7	CASSQDYGSRDRSYEQYF
.	TRBV6-5	TRBJ1-6	CASSYGGINSPLHF
.	TRBV2	TRBJ1-6	CASKTASSYNSPLHF
.	TRBV2	TRBJ2-2	CASRRDIKTGELFF
TRBD1	TRBV5-1	TRBJ2-5	CASMPGQGVWGQETQYF
.	TRBV10-2	TRBJ2-1	CASASPRVFYAFF
.	TRBV5-1	TRBJ1-1	CASSLRGNTEAFF
.	TRBV6-1	TRBJ1-6	CASTEGWGNSPLHF
.	TRBV2	TRBJ1-1	CASSAEVNTEAFF